This passage covers 20 T cell receptor beta chains from one sample sequenced in a study of blood T cell repertoires in COVID-19. Sequencing used immunoSEQ multiplex PCR; TCRdb keeps in-frame clones, though not all of them. In the table there are some 130,000 clones, around 87% of which are singletons. The sample consisted of peripheral blood. These receptors all come from a woman aged 45-65 years who had recovered from COVID-19.

The V gene is TRBV9, the J gene TRBJ1-1; a weak D match, TRBD1 (5 bases). The germline V and J ends were trimmed by 0 bases and 0 bases, with 6 bases remaining between them. Looked up from germline, CDR1 is SGDLS and CDR2 is YYNGEE. This CDR3 has 14 residues. CDR3: CASSVEGLNTEAFF. CDR3 nucleotides: TGTGCCAGCAGCGTAGAGGGGTTGAACACTGAAGCTTTCTTT.

This chain joins TRBV30 and TRBJ1-3; 10 bases align to TRBD1. The CDR3 totals 18 residues. From germline, CDR1 is GTSNPN and CDR2 SVGIG (reference sequence). V was pared by 3 bases and J by 4 bases, with 15 bases of the junction left unmatched. CDR3 loop: CAWRQDRGYNVRGNTIYF. CDR3 coding DNA: TGTGCCTGGAGGCAGGACAGGGGGTATAACGTTCGCGGAAACACCATATATTTT.

V gene TRBV5-1 combines with J gene TRBJ2-3; the D is unclear. This CDR3 spans 12 amino acids. The germline V gene encodes CDR1 SGHRS and CDR2 YFSETQ. V lost 1 base, J lost 4 bases, and 4 bases lay in between. This CDR3 is CASSLKPDTQYF. The CDR3, as DNA: TGCGCCAGCAGCTTGAAGCCAGATACGCAGTATTTT.

The V gene is TRBV6-5, the J gene TRBJ1-1; D gene uncertain. The CDR3 sequence is 15 residues long. Trimming removed 4 bases at V and 6 bases at J, with 18 bases between. CDR1 and CDR2 from the germline V gene are MNHEY and SVGAGI. The CDR3 nucleotides read TGTGCCAGCAGTTTTCGGACTGCTTTCGTCCCTGAAGCTTTCTTT. Amino acid sequence: CASSFRTAFVPEAFF.

The chain combines TRBV29-1 with TRBJ2-3; 8 bases fit TRBD2. J was trimmed by 1 base and V by 7 bases; bases with no gene match: 7. The CDR3 is made up of 14 amino acids. Germline V gene data show CDR1 as SQVTM and CDR2 as ANQGSEA. CDR3 bases: TGCAGCGGATCGTCGCGGGGGGGCACAGATACGCAGTATTTT. As protein: CSGSSRGGTDTQYF.

J is TRBJ2-3 and V is TRBV7-3; TRBD1 agrees at 11 bases. CDR3 length: 14 residues. In germline, CDR1 is SGHTA, CDR2 FQGTGA. V lost 6 bases, J lost 2 bases, and 1 base stayed unmatched. The CDR3 here is CASSGQGATDTQYF. As DNA, the CDR3 is TGTGCCAGCAGTGGACAGGGGGCCACAGATACGCAGTATTTT.

This clone has a count of ten or more. The V gene is TRBV24-1, the J gene TRBJ2-1; 12 nucleotides agree with TRBD1. Germline trimming cut 4 bases from V and 6 bases from J; bases unmatched to any gene: 6. The CDR3 spans 16 residues. CDR1 is KGHDR and CDR2 is SFDVKD in the germline V gene. CDR3 amino acids: CATSDSGQGAGNEQFF. The CDR3 bases are TGTGCCACCAGTGACTCGGGACAGGGGGCAGGCAATGAGCAGTTCTTC.

V and J are TRBV5-1 and TRBJ2-3; 14 bases fit TRBD2. CDR1 is SGHRS and CDR2 is YFSETQ in the germline V gene. The CDR3 has 17 residues. Trimming cost V 4 bases and J 6 bases; bases outside gene matches: 10. The CDR3: CASSAGTSGSGKDTQYF. The CDR3 DNA sequence: TGCGCCAGCAGCGCCGGGACTAGCGGGAGCGGGAAGGATACGCAGTATTTT.

The chain has TRBV28 and TRBJ2-7; 10 bases match TRBD2. Germline CDR1 is MDHEN and CDR2 is SYDVKM. The J segment lost 0 bases and the V segment lost 10 bases, leaving 15 bases of the junction unmatched. The CDR3 is 17 residues long. CDR3: CATSPPTSGAPSYEQYF. The DNA of the CDR3 is TGTGCCACATCCCCCCCTACTAGCGGGGCCCCCTCCTACGAGCAGTACTTC.

The chain uses TRBV24-1 and TRBJ2-1; D possibly corresponds to TRBD1 (5 bases). V lost 5 bases and J 4 bases, leaving 11 bases between the germline ends. CDR1 and CDR2 (germline): KGHDR, SFDVKD. CDR3 length: 14 amino acids. This chain's CDR3 is CATSAPAGYNEQFF. The CDR3, as DNA: TGTGCCACCAGTGCCCCCGCAGGGTACAATGAGCAGTTCTTC.

The chain employs TRBV5-1 and TRBJ2-7; a weak D match, TRBD2 (6 bases). The CDR3 is 14 residues long. Deletions cut 0 bases from V and 3 bases from J, with 10 bases between. Looked up from germline, CDR1 is SGHRS and CDR2 is YFSETQ. The CDR3 DNA sequence: TGCGCCAGCAGCTTGGCCGGGGGTGACTACGAGCAGTACTTC. It codes for CASSLAGGDYEQYF.

The chain is built from TRBV7-9 and TRBJ2-3, with D perhaps matching TRBD2 (5 bases). Trimming removed 8 bases from V and 0 bases from J, with 12 bases in between. CDR3 length: 14 amino acids. In germline, CDR1 is SEHNR, CDR2 FQNEAQ (reference sequence). The CDR3 loop reads CASGRELSTDTQYF. The CDR3 DNA reads TGTGCCAGCGGCCGGGAACTCAGCACAGATACGCAGTATTTT.

The V call is TRBV12-3 or TRBV12-4, the J call TRBJ1-2; D not certain. The CDR3 extends over 13 amino acids. Deletions cut 5 bases from V and 4 bases from J, with 11 bases between. The CDR3: CASSLGISYGYTF. For the CDR3, the DNA is TGTGCCAGCAGTCTCGGGATTTCCTATGGCTACACCTTC.

This clone occurred once. The chain carries TRBV2 and TRBJ1-5; 7 bases are shared with TRBD1. Germline assignment: CDR1 SNHLY and CDR2 FYNNEI. Trimming took 0 bases from V and 5 from J; bases not matched to a gene: 7. CDR3 length equals 16 residues. CDR3 loop: CASSEAGTEFDQPQHF. In nucleotides, the CDR3 is TGTGCCAGCAGTGAAGCGGGGACAGAGTTCGATCAGCCCCAGCATTTT.

This chain joins TRBV6-5 and TRBJ2-7; no firm D call. Trimming left V 4 bases short and J 0 bases short, with 7 bases between. CDR1 is MNHEY, CDR2 SVGAGI, per germline. The CDR3 is 13 amino acids. The CDR3 coding sequence is TGTGCCAGCAGTTTAGGAGTCTCCTACGAGCAGTACTTC. Translation gives CASSLGVSYEQYF.

The V and J genes are TRBV11-1 and TRBJ2-5; D possibly corresponds to TRBD1 (5 bases). Germline assignment: CDR1 SGHAT and CDR2 FQDESV (reference sequence). Trimming cost V 6 bases and J 6 bases, with 14 bases left between them. The CDR3 has 13 amino acids. CDR3 in amino acids: CASSHPGIQTQYF. The CDR3 nucleotides read TGTGCCAGCAGTCACCCAGGGATCCAGACCCAGTACTTC.

The chain has TRBV27 and TRBJ2-3, with a possible D match to TRBD1 (7 bases). V gave up 11 bases and J gave up 9 bases, with 18 bases separating them. The CDR3 runs to 12 residues. Per germline, CDR1 MNHEY and CDR2 SMNVEV (reference sequence). The CDR3 here is CAAPPEGATQYF. The CDR3 DNA follows: TGTGCCGCGCCACCGGAGGGGGCAACGCAGTATTTT.

A few counts support this clone. The chain combines TRBV11-3 with TRBJ2-3; the match to TRBD2 covers 8 bases. The junction had 6 bases not matched to a gene; V was cut back by 5 bases and J by 5 bases. The CDR3 extends over 14 amino acids. Germline V gives CDR1 SGHNT, CDR2 YENEEA. CDR3 sequence reads: CASSVGGAVDTQYF. The CDR3 DNA follows: TGTGCCAGCAGCGTCGGGGGGGCCGTAGATACGCAGTATTTT.

The chain has TRBV7-8 and TRBJ1-4; tentatively, D is TRBD1 (5 bases). In germline, CDR1 is SGHVS, CDR2 FQNEAQ. V gave up 3 bases and J gave up 6 bases, with 14 bases separating them. The CDR3 sequence is 15 residues long. The CDR3 reads CASSLGLAGDEKLFF. For the CDR3, the DNA is TGTGCCAGCAGCTTGGGCCTGGCGGGGGATGAAAAACTGTTTTTT.

V usage is TRBV27 and J usage is TRBJ1-5; no firm D call. The V gene's germline CDR1 is MNHEY and CDR2 SMNVEV (reference sequence). This CDR3 contains 13 residues. The V end was cut by 4 bases, the J end by 9 bases, with 13 bases between. CDR3 amino acids: CASSSRGSGPQHF. In nucleotides, the CDR3 is TGTGCCAGCAGTTCTCGGGGTAGTGGGCCCCAGCATTTT.